This TCR beta chain was found in a study of shared clonotypes between healthy human individuals. The V end lost 1 base, the J end lost 5 bases, and 17 bases lay between the germline ends. Per the germline V gene, CDR1 is MDHEN and CDR2 is SYDVKM. The CDR3 totals 17 residues. The naive CD8 fraction comprised CD45RO-negative cells positively selected for CCR7 and excluded terminally differentiated effector memory CD45RA+ cells. The input for sorted-subset replicate PCRs was about 0.2 ug DNA, around 27,000 T cell genomes. Assay: immunoSEQ multiplex PCR; the TCRdb copy retains only in-frame clones and omits some. The data hold around 650,000 clones, with approximately 96% observed a single time. On this clone itself: What it recognizes is unknown.

The study, taken as a whole, reports: Some clonotypes were shared by all four sorted-subset donors, while others were not shared. The non-shared ones had lower generation probabilities than the shared ones.

Sequencing was done on a sample of naive CD8+ T cells sorted from blood. This receptor was obtained from a woman aged 25 to 45 in good health. J is TRBJ2-2 and V is TRBV28; the D gene is possibly TRBD2 (6 bases). For the CDR3, the DNA is TGTGCCAGCAGTTTATTAGGGTTGGGGGAGGCGACCGGGGAGCTGTTTTTT. As protein: CASSLLGLGEATGELFF.